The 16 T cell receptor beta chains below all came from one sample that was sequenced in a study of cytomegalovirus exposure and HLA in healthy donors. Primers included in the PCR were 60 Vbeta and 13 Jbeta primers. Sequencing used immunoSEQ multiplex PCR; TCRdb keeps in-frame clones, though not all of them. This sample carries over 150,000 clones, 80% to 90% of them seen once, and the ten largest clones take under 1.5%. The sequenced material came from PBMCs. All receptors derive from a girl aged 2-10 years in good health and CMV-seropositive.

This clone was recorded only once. The CDR3 sequence is CASSFSGTVNTEAFF. In DNA form, the CDR3 reads TGTGCCAGCAGCTTCTCCGGGACAGTGAACACTGAAGCTTTCTTT. The V gene is TRBV11-2, the J gene TRBJ1-1, with 7 bases matching TRBD1. V shed 3 bases, J shed 0 bases, and the junction held 4 bases outside the gene matches. The CDR3 spans 15 residues. Germline CDR1 and CDR2: SGHAT and FQNNGV.

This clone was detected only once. The CDR3 is CASSQVGTAGLSGNTIYF. CDR3 coding DNA: TGCGCCAGCAGCCAAGTGGGCACAGCAGGGCTCTCTGGAAACACCATATATTTT. This sequence joins TRBV4-1 and TRBJ1-3, with D possibly matching TRBD1 (5 bases). The V gene's germline CDR1 is MGHRA and CDR2 YSYEKL. V dropped 1 base and J dropped 0 bases, with 16 bases sitting between them. The CDR3 is made up of 18 amino acids.

The CDR3, as DNA: TGTGCCAGCAGCCCGGCCGGACAAGACAATGAGCAGTTCTTC. Translation: CASSPAGQDNEQFF. This chain joins TRBV9 and TRBJ2-1; D is perhaps TRBD1 (5 bases). Germline V CDR1 and CDR2: SGDLS, YYNGEE. CDR3 length: 14 residues. The V end was cut by 4 bases, the J end by 5 bases, with 13 bases between.

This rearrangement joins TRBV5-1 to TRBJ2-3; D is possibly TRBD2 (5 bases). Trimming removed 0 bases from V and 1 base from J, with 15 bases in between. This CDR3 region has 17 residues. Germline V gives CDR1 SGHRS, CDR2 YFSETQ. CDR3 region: CASSLDSGVRGTDTQYF. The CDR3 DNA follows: TGCGCCAGCAGCTTGGATTCCGGGGTAAGGGGCACAGATACGCAGTATTTT.

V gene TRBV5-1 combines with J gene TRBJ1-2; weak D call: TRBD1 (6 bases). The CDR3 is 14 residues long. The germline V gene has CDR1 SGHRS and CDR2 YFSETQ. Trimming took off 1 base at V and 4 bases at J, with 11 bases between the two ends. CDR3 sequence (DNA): TGCGCCAGCAGCTTGCACGGACAGAGCTATGGCTACACCTTC. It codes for CASSLHGQSYGYTF. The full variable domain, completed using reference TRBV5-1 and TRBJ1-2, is KAGVTQTPRYLIKTRGQQVTLSCSPISGHRSVSWYQQTPGQGLQFLFEYFSETQRNKGNFPGRFSGRQFSNSRSEMNVSTLELGDSALYLCASSLHGQSYGYTFGSGTRLTVV.

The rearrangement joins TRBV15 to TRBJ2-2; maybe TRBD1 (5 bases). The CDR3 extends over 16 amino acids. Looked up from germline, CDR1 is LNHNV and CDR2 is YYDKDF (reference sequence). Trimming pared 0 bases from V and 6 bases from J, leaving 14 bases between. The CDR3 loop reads CATSRDFQGGAGELFF. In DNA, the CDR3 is TGTGCCACCAGCAGAGATTTTCAGGGTGGGGCCGGGGAGCTGTTTTTT.

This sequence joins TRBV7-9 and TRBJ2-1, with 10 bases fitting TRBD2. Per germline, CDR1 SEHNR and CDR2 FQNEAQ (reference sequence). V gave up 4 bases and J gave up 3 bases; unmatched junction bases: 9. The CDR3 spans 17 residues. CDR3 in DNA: TGTGCCAGCAGCTACATAGCGGGAGGAGATTTCTACAATGAGCAGTTCTTC. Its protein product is CASSYIAGGDFYNEQFF.

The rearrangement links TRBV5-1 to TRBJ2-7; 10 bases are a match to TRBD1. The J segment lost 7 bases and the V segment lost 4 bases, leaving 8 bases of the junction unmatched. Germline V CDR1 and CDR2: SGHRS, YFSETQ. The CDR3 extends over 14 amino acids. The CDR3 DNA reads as TGCGCCAGCAGCCTCGACAGGGGGCGAAGAGAGCAGTACTTC. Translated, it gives CASSLDRGRREQYF.

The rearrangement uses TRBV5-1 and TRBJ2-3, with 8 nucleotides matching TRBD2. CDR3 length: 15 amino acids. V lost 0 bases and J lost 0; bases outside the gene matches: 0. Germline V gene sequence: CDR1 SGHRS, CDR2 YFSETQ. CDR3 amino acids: CASSLAGGSTDTQYF. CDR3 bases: TGCGCCAGCAGCTTGGCGGGAGGGAGCACAGATACGCAGTATTTT.

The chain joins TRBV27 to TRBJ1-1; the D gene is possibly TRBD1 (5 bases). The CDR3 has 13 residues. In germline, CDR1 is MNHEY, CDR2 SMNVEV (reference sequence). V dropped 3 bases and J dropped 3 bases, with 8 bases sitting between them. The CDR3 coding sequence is TGTGCCAGCAGTTTGAAGGGGCACACTGAAGCTTTCTTT. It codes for CASSLKGHTEAFF.

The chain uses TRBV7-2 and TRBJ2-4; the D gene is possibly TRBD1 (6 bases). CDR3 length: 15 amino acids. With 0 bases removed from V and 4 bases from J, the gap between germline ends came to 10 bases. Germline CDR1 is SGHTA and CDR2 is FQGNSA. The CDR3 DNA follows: TGTGCCAGCAGCTTAGCAGGGGGTGTGAAAAACATTCAGTACTTC. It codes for CASSLAGGVKNIQYF. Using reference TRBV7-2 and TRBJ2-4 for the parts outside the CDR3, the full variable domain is GAGVSQSPSNKVTEKGKDVELRCDPISGHTALYWYRQSLGQGLEFLIYFQGNSAPDKSGLPSDRFSAERTGGSVSTLTIQRTQQEDSAVYLCASSLAGGVKNIQYFGAGTRLSVL.

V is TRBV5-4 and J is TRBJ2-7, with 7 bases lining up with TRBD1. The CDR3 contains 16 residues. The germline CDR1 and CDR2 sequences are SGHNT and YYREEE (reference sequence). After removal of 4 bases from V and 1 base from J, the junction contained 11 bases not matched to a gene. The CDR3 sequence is CASSHRDRYQSYEQYF. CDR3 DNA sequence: TGTGCCAGCAGCCATAGGGACAGATACCAGTCCTACGAGCAGTACTTC.

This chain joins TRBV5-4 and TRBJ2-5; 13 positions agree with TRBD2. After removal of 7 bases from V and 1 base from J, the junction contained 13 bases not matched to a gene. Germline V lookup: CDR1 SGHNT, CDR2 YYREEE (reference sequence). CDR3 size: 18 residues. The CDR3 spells CASPLQGLAGTTQETQYF. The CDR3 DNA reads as TGTGCCAGCCCGCTCCAGGGACTAGCGGGAACCACCCAAGAGACCCAGTACTTC.

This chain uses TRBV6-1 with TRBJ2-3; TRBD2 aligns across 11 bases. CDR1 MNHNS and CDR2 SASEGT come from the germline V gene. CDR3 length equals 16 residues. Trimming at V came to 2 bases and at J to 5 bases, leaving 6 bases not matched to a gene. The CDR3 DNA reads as TGTGCCAGCAGTGAATCAATAGCGGGGGGGCAAGATACGCAGTATTTT. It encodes CASSESIAGGQDTQYF.

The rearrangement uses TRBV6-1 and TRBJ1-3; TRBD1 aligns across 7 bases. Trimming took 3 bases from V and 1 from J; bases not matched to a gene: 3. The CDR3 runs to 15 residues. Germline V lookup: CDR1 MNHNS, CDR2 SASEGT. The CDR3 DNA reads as TGTGCCAGCAGTGACCCAGGGGGTTCTGGAAACACCATATATTTT. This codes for CASSDPGGSGNTIYF.

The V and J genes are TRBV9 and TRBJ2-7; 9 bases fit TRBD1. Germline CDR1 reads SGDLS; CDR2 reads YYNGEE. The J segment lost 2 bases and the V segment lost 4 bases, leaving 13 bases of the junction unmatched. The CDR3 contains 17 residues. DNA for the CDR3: TGTGCCAGCAGCCCACACCCGTCCGGGACAGGGACCTACGAGCAGTACTTC. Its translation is CASSPHPSGTGTYEQYF.